Following are 32 T cell receptor beta chains from one sample sequenced in a study of technical replicates of blood from four donors. Profiled with immunoSEQ multiplex PCR; TCRdb holds only in-frame clones, not every one. The sample carries under 85,000 clones, 91% recorded once. Sequencing was done on a sample of T cells isolated from PBMCs. These receptors were taken from a human donor in good health. Some clones in this sample may be carry-over from other donors' samples.

V is TRBV18 and J is TRBJ2-3, with D perhaps given as TRBD1 or TRBD2 (5 bases each). The CDR3 has 13 amino acids. Germline V gene sequence: CDR1 KGHSH, CDR2 LQKENI. V was pared by 6 bases and J by 4 bases, with 11 bases between. CDR3 loop: CASSPGRADTQYF. In nucleotides, the CDR3 is TGTGCCAGCTCCCCAGGGAGAGCAGATACGCAGTATTTT.

This clone was detected once. Relative to the germline gene, one junction end is altered; a read error may explain this. The gene calls are TRBV30 and TRBJ2-7; TRBD1 might be the D (5 bases). The CDR3 runs 13 residues. The germline V gene encodes CDR1 GTSNPN and CDR2 SVGIG (reference sequence). In DNA, the CDR3 is TGTGCCTGGAATTCAGGGTCGAAGTACGGGCAGTACTTC. It encodes CAWNSGSKYGQYF.

V and J are TRBV28 and TRBJ1-4; a weak D match, TRBD1 (5 bases). In germline, CDR1 is MDHEN, CDR2 SYDVKM. The CDR3 totals 14 residues. V dropped 7 bases and J dropped 7 bases, with 16 bases sitting between them. The CDR3 region is CASKDPRGIEKLFF. The DNA of the CDR3 is TGTGCCAGCAAGGATCCCCGGGGGATTGAAAAACTGTTTTTT. Together with reference TRBV28 and TRBJ1-4, the CDR3 gives the full variable domain: DVKVTQSSRYLVKRTGEKVFLECVQDMDHENMFWYRQDPGLGLRLIYFSYDVKMKEKGDIPEGYSVSREKKERFSLILESASTNQTSMYLCASKDPRGIEKLFFGSGTQLSVL.

This chain connects TRBV29-1 to TRBJ2-1, with D tentatively TRBD1 (6 bases). CDR1 and CDR2 (germline): SQVTM, ANQGSEA. The CDR3 has 12 amino acids. Trimming left V 4 bases short and J 9 bases short, with 13 bases between. CDR3 DNA sequence: TGCAGCGTTGCGAAAGTAGGGGGTGAGCAGTTCTTC. Translation gives CSVAKVGGEQFF.

The chain joins TRBV7-3 to TRBJ2-1; D possibly corresponds to TRBD2 (6 bases). The V gene's germline CDR1 is SGHTA and CDR2 FQGTGA. The V and J ends lost 2 bases and 1 base respectively, with 6 bases between them. The CDR3 consists of 14 residues. DNA of the CDR3: TGTGCCAGCAGCTTAGCGGGGTCCTACAATGAGCAGTTCTTC. It translates to CASSLAGSYNEQFF.

The J gene is TRBJ1-5, the V gene TRBV7-8, with TRBD1 as a possible D gene (5 bases). The germline V and J ends were trimmed by 6 bases and 0 bases, with 12 bases remaining between them. Germline CDR1 reads SGHVS; CDR2 reads FQNEAQ. The CDR3 is made up of 15 amino acids. The CDR3 nucleotides read TGTGCCAGCAGTTCGGGGGTTTATAGCAATCAGCCCCAGCATTTT. Encoded protein: CASSSGVYSNQPQHF.

The chain couples TRBV10-1 to TRBJ2-7; 7 bases agree with TRBD2. J gave up 2 bases and V 3 bases, and 16 bases lay outside the gene matches. Per the germline V gene, CDR1 is WNHNN and CDR2 is SYGVQD (reference sequence). The CDR3 totals 18 residues. CDR3 DNA sequence: TGCGCCAGCAGTGACCCTGCTCGCGTCGGGAGGCCCACCTACGAGCAGTACTTC. It codes for CASSDPARVGRPTYEQYF.

The V gene is TRBV11-2, the J gene TRBJ1-2, with 10 bases fitting TRBD1. This CDR3 region has 15 residues. The germline gives CDR1 SGHAT, CDR2 FQNNGV. V was pared by 5 bases and J by 7 bases, with 10 bases of the junction left unmatched. The CDR3 spells CASSRSGTGERGYTF. In nucleotides, the CDR3 is TGTGCCAGCAGCAGATCCGGGACAGGGGAACGTGGCTACACCTTC.

This chain links TRBV27 with TRBJ2-7; D unclear. The CDR3 is made up of 12 amino acids. Germline CDR1 and CDR2: MNHEY and SMNVEV (reference sequence). The V end lost 5 bases, the J end lost 3 bases, and 8 bases lay between the germline ends. Written as DNA, the CDR3 is TGTGCCAGCAGTGAACTAAGCTACGAGCAGTACTTC. Translated, it gives CASSELSYEQYF.

The table lists this clone with a few counts. The chain has TRBV2 and TRBJ2-2; possibly TRBD2 for D (5 bases). From germline, CDR1 is SNHLY and CDR2 FYNNEI. Trimming removed 7 bases at V and 3 bases at J, with 12 bases between. This CDR3 is built from 14 residues. CDR3 DNA: TGTGCCAGCACCTTAGGACTTTACACCGGGGAGCTGTTTTTT. Translation gives CASTLGLYTGELFF.

CDR3 in amino acids: CASGQGAFMGYGYTF. CDR3 in DNA: TGTGCCAGTGGACAGGGGGCATTTATGGGCTATGGCTACACCTTC. This chain links TRBV28 with TRBJ1-2, with 11 positions matching TRBD1. The junction had 10 bases not matched to a gene; V was cut back by 9 bases and J by 4 bases. The CDR3 is 15 residues long. Germline V lookup: CDR1 MDHEN, CDR2 SYDVKM.

This chain connects TRBV11-2 to TRBJ2-1, with D possibly matching TRBD1 (6 bases). CDR1 is SGHAT, CDR2 FQNNGV, per germline. The V gene lost 4 bases and the J gene lost 13 bases, with 11 bases spanning the gap. The length of the CDR3 is 11 residues. CDR3 sequence reads: CASSSGRGQFF. Here the CDR3 DNA reads TGTGCCAGCAGCTCCGGCAGGGGACAGTTCTTC.

The chain combines TRBV5-1 with TRBJ1-2; possibly TRBD1 for D (6 bases). The CDR3 runs 14 residues. The V and J ends lost 1 base and 6 bases respectively, with 13 bases between them. CDR1 and CDR2 (germline): SGHRS, YFSETQ. The CDR3 reads CASSLLQGYDGYTF. The CDR3 bases are TGCGCCAGCAGCTTGTTACAGGGCTATGATGGCTACACCTTC.

The genes are TRBV4-2 and TRBJ2-7; D call uncertain. The germline V and J ends were trimmed by 3 bases and 5 bases, with 17 bases remaining between them. Per the germline V gene, CDR1 is LGHNA and CDR2 is YNFKEQ. The length of the CDR3 is 15 residues. The CDR3 reads CASSHLLENEDEQYF. As DNA, the CDR3 is TGTGCCAGCAGCCACTTATTGGAGAATGAAGACGAGCAGTACTTC.

J is TRBJ2-1 and V is TRBV11-2; TRBD2 matches 10 bases. The junction had 10 bases not matched to a gene; V was cut back by 6 bases and J by 8 bases. Per the germline V gene, CDR1 is SGHAT and CDR2 is FQNNGV. The CDR3 has 15 amino acids. CDR3 protein: CASRELAGVRDEQFF. DNA for the CDR3: TGTGCCAGCAGGGAGCTAGCGGGAGTACGGGATGAGCAGTTCTTC.

The rearrangement uses TRBV7-8 and TRBJ2-1, with 8 nucleotides matching TRBD2. The CDR3 has 14 residues. V lost 0 bases, J lost 9 bases, and 4 bases stayed unmatched. Germline values: CDR1 SGHVS, CDR2 FQNEAQ. The DNA for the CDR3 is TGTGCCAGCAGCTTAGCGACCCTAGCGGGTGAGCAGTTCTTC. Translating gives CASSLATLAGEQFF.

The chain combines TRBV7-6 with TRBJ2-5; D not resolved. This CDR3 is 15 amino acids long. The germline V gene has CDR1 SGHVS and CDR2 FNYEAQ. V lost 3 bases to trimming and J lost 5 bases, with 16 bases between them. CDR3 region: CASSLVVLAGETQYF. In nucleotides, the CDR3 is TGTGCCAGCAGCTTGGTCGTTTTAGCCGGGGAGACCCAGTACTTC.

The V gene is TRBV27, the J gene TRBJ2-7; possible D gene TRBD1, 6 bases. The length of the CDR3 is 14 residues. CDR1 MNHEY and CDR2 SMNVEV come from the germline V gene (reference sequence). V lost 5 bases to trimming and J lost 0 bases, with 11 bases between them. The CDR3 DNA is TGTGCCAGCAGTATCCGGGACAACTCCTACGAGCAGTACTTC. This gives the protein CASSIRDNSYEQYF.

The chain joins TRBV7-9 to TRBJ2-1, with D tentatively TRBD2 (5 bases). There are 15 residues in the CDR3. From germline, CDR1 is SEHNR and CDR2 FQNEAQ (reference sequence). V lost 0 bases and J 0 bases, leaving 6 bases between the germline ends. The CDR3 nucleotides read TGTGCCAGCAGCTTAGCGGGAGTCTCCTACAATGAGCAGTTCTTC. This sequence encodes CASSLAGVSYNEQFF.

The chain combines TRBV5-6 with TRBJ1-1, with 9 bases identical to TRBD1. CDR3 size: 12 residues. Trimming cost V 4 bases and J 11 bases; bases outside gene matches: 6. Germline CDR1 and CDR2: SGHDT and YYEEEE. In DNA, the CDR3 is TGTGCCAGCAGCCTTATACAGGGGGCCGCTTTCTTT. It codes for CASSLIQGAAFF.

The chain couples TRBV4-1 to TRBJ2-3; TRBD2 aligns across 9 bases. V lost 4 bases and J lost 5; bases outside the gene matches: 10. CDR1 MGHRA and CDR2 YSYEKL come from the germline V gene. The CDR3 length is 16 residues. The CDR3 sequence is CASSPIDSGRVDTQYF. The CDR3 DNA follows: TGCGCCAGCAGCCCGATAGATAGCGGGAGAGTAGATACGCAGTATTTT.

The chain links TRBV19 to TRBJ2-6; TRBD1 aligns across 8 bases. Germline V gene lookup returns CDR1 LNHDA and CDR2 SQIVND (reference sequence). V lost 4 bases and J lost 0; bases outside the gene matches: 8. This CDR3 contains 18 residues. CDR3 sequence (DNA): TGTGCCAGTAGTAGCAGGACAGGGCTGGGCTCTGGGGCCAACGTCCTGACTTTC. This codes for CASSSRTGLGSGANVLTF.

This rearrangement joins TRBV7-8 to TRBJ2-7, with TRBD1 matching 7 bases. Per the germline V gene, CDR1 is SGHVS and CDR2 is FQNEAQ. The CDR3 contains 16 residues. After removal of 5 bases from V and 0 bases from J, the junction contained 10 bases not matched to a gene. DNA for the CDR3: TGTGCCAGCAGCCCCCGGACAGGAAGGGGCTCCTACGAGCAGTACTTC. The encoded protein is CASSPRTGRGSYEQYF.

This chain uses TRBV27 with TRBJ1-4; 7 bases agree with TRBD1. With 6 bases clipped from V and 4 bases from J, the junction kept 2 bases outside the gene matches. Per the germline V gene, CDR1 is MNHEY and CDR2 is SMNVEV (reference sequence). This CDR3 has 13 residues. DNA for the CDR3: TGTGCCAGCAGCTGGGACAGTAATGAAAAACTGTTTTTT. Its protein product is CASSWDSNEKLFF.

The V and J genes are TRBV6-5 and TRBJ2-1; tentative D call: TRBD1 (5 bases). Trimming stripped 0 bases from V and 6 bases from J, with 9 bases between. The CDR3 is 14 residues long. Germline lookup yields CDR1 MNHEY and CDR2 SVGAGI. Here the CDR3 reads CASSYSTGFNEQFF. In nucleotides, the CDR3 is TGTGCCAGCAGTTACTCAACAGGTTTCAATGAGCAGTTCTTC.

This sequence joins TRBV4-1 and TRBJ2-5; TRBD2 agrees at 9 bases. Trimming removed 2 bases from V and 4 bases from J; junction bases left unmatched: 11. The length of the CDR3 is 17 residues. Germline V gene lookup returns CDR1 MGHRA and CDR2 YSYEKL. CDR3 bases: TGCGCCAGCAGCCAAAGTAGGCTAGCGGGATTCGGAGAGACCCAGTACTTC. It translates to CASSQSRLAGFGETQYF.

The J gene is TRBJ1-1, the V gene TRBV7-3; D call uncertain. This CDR3 has 13 residues. V was cut by 4 bases and J by 3 bases, with 9 bases left in between. Per germline, CDR1 SGHTA and CDR2 FQGTGA. For the CDR3, the DNA is TGTGCCAGCAGCTCCGTAGTTTACACTGAAGCTTTCTTT. Its protein is CASSSVVYTEAFF.

This rearrangement joins TRBV7-3 to TRBJ2-2, with 8 bases aligning to TRBD1. The V segment lost 6 bases and the J segment 5 bases; nucleotides outside the gene matches: 5. Per germline, CDR1 SGHTA and CDR2 FQGTGA. This CDR3 is built from 14 residues. CDR3 DNA: TGTGCCAGCAGTTCGGACAGGGAGACCGGGGAGCTGTTTTTT. Amino acids: CASSSDRETGELFF.

The chain carries TRBV5-4 and TRBJ1-2; 9 positions match TRBD1. The CDR3 extends over 15 amino acids. Germline V gives CDR1 SGHNT, CDR2 YYREEE (reference sequence). The V gene end was trimmed by 0 bases and the J gene end by 6 bases; junction bases not matched to a gene: 6. The CDR3 loop reads CASSLGGTGIDGYTF. CDR3 sequence (DNA): TGTGCCAGCAGCTTGGGCGGGACAGGGATCGATGGCTACACCTTC.

The genes are TRBV1 and TRBJ1-1; TRBD1, as called in the table, went unchecked against the DNA. TRBV1 is a listed pseudogene. The CDR3 contains 16 residues. The CDR3 nucleotides read TGCACCAGCAGCCTCGCTCACAGGCCAATGAACACTGAAGCTTTCTTT. Translation gives CTSSLAHRPMNTEAFF.

This clone has just one count. The chain combines TRBV6-1 with TRBJ1-1; tentative D call: TRBD1 (6 bases). V lost 2 bases and J lost 1, with 11 bases in between. The CDR3 runs 15 residues. Germline CDR1 and CDR2: MNHNS and SASEGT. CDR3 DNA: TGTGCCAGCAGTGAACATGGGACACCGAACACTGAAGCTTTCTTT. Protein product: CASSEHGTPNTEAFF.

The chain combines TRBV2 with TRBJ2-7, with D perhaps TRBD2 (5 bases). The CDR3 runs 12 residues. Germline assignment: CDR1 SNHLY and CDR2 FYNNEI. V lost 8 bases to trimming and J lost 2 bases, with 10 bases between them. This chain's CDR3 is CASGRGTYEQYF. CDR3 DNA sequence: TGTGCCAGCGGGAGAGGAACCTACGAGCAGTACTTC.